Presented here are 18 T cell receptor beta chains from one specimen sequenced in a study of blood T cell repertoires in COVID-19. Clones were read by immunoSEQ multiplex PCR, and TCRdb kept only the in-frame ones, dropping some. Of under 300,000 clones listed, approximately 85% are singletons. The material sequenced was PBMCs or T cells enriched from blood (not recorded which). The source is a woman aged 25 to 39 who had recovered from COVID-19.

This chain connects TRBV7-9 to TRBJ2-3; D is possibly TRBD1 (6 bases). The CDR3 runs 13 residues. CDR1 is SEHNR, CDR2 FQNEAQ, per germline (reference sequence). V lost 6 bases and J 4 bases, leaving 11 bases between the germline ends. In nucleotides, the CDR3 is TGTGCCAGCAGGACGCAGGGGCCAGATACGCAGTATTTT. It yields the protein CASRTQGPDTQYF. The whole variable domain, remainder taken from reference TRBV7-9 and TRBJ2-3, is DTGVSQNPRHKITKRGQNVTFRCDPISEHNRLYWYRQTLGQGPEFLTYFQNEAQLEKSRLLSDRFSAERPKGSFSTLEIQRTEQGDSAMYLCASRTQGPDTQYFGPGTRLTVL.

This clone was detected once. J is TRBJ1-2 and V is TRBV18; the match to TRBD1 covers 8 bases. The trim removed 1 base at V and 2 bases at J, leaving 9 bases unmatched. Per the germline V gene, CDR1 is KGHSH and CDR2 is LQKENI. The CDR3 contains 17 residues. As DNA, the CDR3 is TGTGCCAGCTCACCACTCTACGGGACAGGCCTCAACTATGGCTACACCTTC. It specifies CASSPLYGTGLNYGYTF. Together with reference TRBV18 and TRBJ1-2, the CDR3 gives the full variable domain: NAGVMQNPRHLVRRRGQEARLRCSPMKGHSHVYWYRQLPEEGLKFMVYLQKENIIDESGMPKERFSAEFPKEGPSILRIQQVVRGDSAAYFCASSPLYGTGLNYGYTFGSGTRLTVV.

The gene calls are TRBV5-1 and TRBJ2-2; a possible D gene is TRBD1 (5 bases). Germline CDR1 and CDR2: SGHRS and YFSETQ. Trimming removed 4 bases at V and 3 bases at J, with 13 bases between. The CDR3 length is 15 residues. For the CDR3, the DNA is TGCGCCAGCAGCCTCGCAGGGCAATACACCGGGGAGCTGTTTTTT. Its translation: CASSLAGQYTGELFF. Based on the CDR3 plus reference TRBV5-1 and TRBJ2-2, the full variable domain is KAGVTQTPRYLIKTRGQQVTLSCSPISGHRSVSWYQQTPGQGLQFLFEYFSETQRNKGNFPGRFSGRQFSNSRSEMNVSTLELGDSALYLCASSLAGQYTGELFFGEGSRLTVL.

V gene TRBV28 combines with J gene TRBJ1-5, with TRBD1 matching 10 bases. The CDR3 contains 16 residues. Germline CDR1 and CDR2: MDHEN and SYDVKM. V was clipped by 6 bases and J by 6 bases; unmatched bases: 11. CDR3 residues: CASRTTGTGVFQPQHF. CDR3 DNA sequence: TGTGCCAGCAGGACCACCGGGACAGGGGTCTTTCAGCCCCAGCATTTT.

The chain is built from TRBV30 and TRBJ1-1; D unresolved. Germline CDR1 is GTSNPN and CDR2 is SVGIG (reference sequence). This CDR3 has 11 residues. Trimming removed 4 bases at V and 1 base at J, with 4 bases between. CDR3 region: CAWNKNTEAFF. The DNA of the CDR3 is TGTGCCTGGAATAAGAACACTGAAGCTTTCTTT.

The V call is TRBV5-4, the J call TRBJ2-7; unclear D gene. V was shortened by 2 bases and J by 5 bases, with 11 bases between the two germline ends. The CDR3 runs to 13 residues. Germline V gene lookup returns CDR1 SGHNT and CDR2 YYREEE (reference sequence). The CDR3 bases are TGTGCCAGCAGCTTCGTCGATAGCAACGAGCAGTACTTC. Translating it yields CASSFVDSNEQYF.

The genes are TRBV5-4 and TRBJ1-2; 7 nucleotides align to TRBD1. Germline loops: CDR1 SGHNT, CDR2 YYREEE (reference sequence). Trimming at V came to 0 bases and at J to 3 bases, leaving 5 bases not matched to a gene. This CDR3 has 15 amino acids. The CDR3 region is CASSLGPGTDYGYTF. The CDR3 DNA reads TGTGCCAGCAGCTTGGGGCCCGGGACAGACTATGGCTACACCTTC.

The chain links TRBV3-1 (or the pseudogene TRBV3-2) to TRBJ2-1; D is unresolved. Trimming left V 0 bases short and J 14 bases short, with 8 bases between. CDR3 length equals 11 residues. Per germline, CDR1 LGHDT and CDR2 YNNKEL (reference sequence). CDR3 bases: TGTGCCAGCAGCCAAGATCTAGTAAAGTTCTTC. Translating gives CASSQDLVKFF.

Worth noting for this clone: The same CDR3 also results from other DNA sequences found in this sample. Here the CDR3 reads CSASNRGGYGYTF. For the CDR3, the DNA is TGCAGTGCTAGTAACAGGGGTGGATACGGCTACACCTTC. V and J are TRBV20-1 and TRBJ1-2, with 7 positions matching TRBD1. The CDR3 contains 13 residues. Germline CDR1 reads DFQATT; CDR2 reads SNEGSKA (reference sequence). Losses at the gene ends were 3 bases for V and 8 bases for J; bases not matched to a gene: 9.

V is TRBV28 and J is TRBJ2-1; D gene unclear. Per germline, CDR1 MDHEN and CDR2 SYDVKM. Trimming left V 3 bases short and J 7 bases short, with 4 bases between. This CDR3 contains 11 residues. The chain's CDR3 is CASSFYNEQFF. The CDR3 nucleotides read TGTGCCAGCAGTTTTTATAATGAGCAGTTCTTC.

The rearrangement joins TRBV5-3 to TRBJ1-5, with 7 bases fitting TRBD1. TRBV5-3 is reported as an ORF; its role is uncertain. The CDR3 is 17 residues long. With V trimmed by 3 bases and J by 0 bases, 9 bases remained unmatched. The CDR3 is CARSYWTGRYSNQPQHF. The CDR3 bases are TGTGCCAGAAGCTACTGGACAGGCCGATATAGCAATCAGCCCCAGCATTTT.

As for this clone: A much larger clone differs from this one at a single base, so this may be a read error. The gene calls are TRBV28 and TRBJ1-5; 9 bases agree with TRBD1. V shed 6 bases and J 4 bases; nucleotides not matched to a gene: 4. The CDR3 length is 14 residues. Per germline, CDR1 MDHEN and CDR2 SYDVKM. The CDR3 nucleotides are TGTGCCAGCAGCTACGGACAGGGGAATCAGCCCCAGCATTTT. Its protein product is CASSYGQGNQPQHF.

The chain is built from TRBV11-3 and TRBJ2-4; D gene ambiguous. The CDR3 extends over 14 amino acids. With 2 bases removed from V and 7 bases from J, the gap between germline ends came to 12 bases. The V gene's germline CDR1 is SGHNT and CDR2 YENEEA. The CDR3 spells CASSLTGEVNIQYF. CDR3 sequence (DNA): TGTGCCAGCAGCTTAACGGGTGAAGTTAACATTCAGTACTTC. Together with reference TRBV11-3 and TRBJ2-4, the CDR3 gives the full variable domain: EAGVVQSPRYKIIEKKQPVAFWCNPISGHNTLYWYLQNLGQGPELLIRYENEEAVDDSQLPKDRFSAERLKGVDSTLKIQPAELGDSAVYLCASSLTGEVNIQYFGAGTRLSVL.

V and J are TRBV19 and TRBJ2-3, with 14 bases fitting TRBD2. Germline loops: CDR1 LNHDA, CDR2 SQIVND (reference sequence). The CDR3 sequence is 16 residues long. V was pared by 5 bases and J by 4 bases, with 5 bases of the junction left unmatched. CDR3 region: CASSEGLAGGSDTQYF. The CDR3 DNA reads TGTGCCAGTAGTGAAGGACTAGCGGGAGGCTCAGATACGCAGTATTTT.

The rearrangement links TRBV12-3 or TRBV12-4 to TRBJ1-2; 8 positions agree with TRBD1. This CDR3 is 13 amino acids long. V shed 4 bases, J shed 3 bases, and the junction held 1 base outside the gene matches. Here the CDR3 reads CASSSGGHYGYTF. CDR3 DNA sequence: TGTGCCAGCAGTTCAGGGGGCCACTATGGCTACACCTTC.

The chain carries TRBV5-1 and TRBJ2-7, with 7 bases that match TRBD1. This CDR3 region has 16 residues. The V gene's germline CDR1 is SGHRS and CDR2 YFSETQ. Trimming at V came to 2 bases and at J to 0 bases, leaving 8 bases not matched to a gene. The CDR3 DNA reads TGCGCCAGCAGCTTTGGGACAGAAATTAGCTCCTACGAGCAGTACTTC. Its protein product is CASSFGTEISSYEQYF.

J is TRBJ2-7 and V is TRBV15; D may be TRBD1 (6 bases). Trimming pared 0 bases from V and 2 bases from J, leaving 11 bases between. This CDR3 is built from 15 residues. Germline values: CDR1 LNHNV, CDR2 YYDKDF (reference sequence). As DNA, the CDR3 is TGTGCCACCAGCAGAGATTTGGACAGCACCTACGAGCAGTACTTC. Encoded protein: CATSRDLDSTYEQYF.

The chain has TRBV29-1 and TRBJ1-2, with D possibly being TRBD1 (6 bases). The CDR3 runs to 14 residues. CDR1 is SQVTM, CDR2 ANQGSEA, per germline. The V and J ends lost 5 bases and 1 base respectively, with 14 bases between them. As DNA, the CDR3 is TGCAGCGTTAAGCCCGGGGACATTAACTATGGCTACACCTTC. It translates to CSVKPGDINYGYTF.